Listed here are 31 T cell receptor beta chains from one sample, sequenced in a study of technical replicates of blood from a handful of donors. The table came from immunoSEQ multiplex PCR; TCRdb's copy has only in-frame clones and leaves some out. The table includes nearly 80,000 clones, roughly 91% detected once. Input material: T cells isolated from PBMCs. The receptors stem from a human donor in good health.

This clone was picked up one time. The chain employs TRBV7-9 and TRBJ2-3, with D possibly being TRBD2 (6 bases). The V and J ends lost 5 bases and 3 bases respectively, with 15 bases between them. Germline V CDR1 and CDR2: SEHNR, FQNEAQ (reference sequence). The CDR3 has 15 residues. For the CDR3, the DNA is TGTGCCAGCAGCCGGCGGGACCCCGGGACAGATACGCAGTATTTT. Amino acids: CASSRRDPGTDTQYF.

This sequence joins TRBV27 and TRBJ1-4, with D possibly being TRBD1 (6 bases). V lost 4 bases to trimming and J lost 3 bases, with 15 bases between them. Per the germline V gene, CDR1 is MNHEY and CDR2 is SMNVEV (reference sequence). The CDR3 is 16 amino acids. CDR3 DNA: TGTGCCAGCAGTTCTCCGAGGGGGTACCCTAATGAAAAACTGTTTTTT. It is translated as CASSSPRGYPNEKLFF.

J is TRBJ2-7 and V is TRBV27; D may be TRBD2 (6 bases). The V gene's germline CDR1 is MNHEY and CDR2 SMNVEV (reference sequence). V lost 4 bases, J lost 3 bases, and 16 bases lay in between. The CDR3 loop spans 15 amino acids. The CDR3 is CASSYRPGEDYEQYF. Here the CDR3 DNA reads TGTGCCAGCAGTTACCGCCCGGGGGAGGACTACGAGCAGTACTTC.

The table lists this clone with a count of one. The gene calls are TRBV19 and TRBJ2-1; TRBD2 matches at 11 bases. Trimming cost V 6 bases and J 8 bases; bases outside gene matches: 15. Germline V CDR1 and CDR2: LNHDA, SQIVND (reference sequence). There are 17 residues in the CDR3. The CDR3 loop reads CASRQTSGRGGFYEQFF. The CDR3, as DNA: TGTGCCAGTAGGCAAACTAGCGGGAGAGGAGGGTTCTATGAGCAGTTCTTC.

This chain joins TRBV10-1 and TRBJ2-7; perhaps TRBD1 as D (5 bases). CDR3 size: 14 residues. The germline V and J ends were trimmed by 6 bases and 4 bases, with 16 bases remaining between them. CDR1 is WNHNN and CDR2 is SYGVQD in the germline V gene (reference sequence). The CDR3 region has the DNA TGCGCCAGCAGCCAGACAGCCTTGGGATACGAGCAGTACTTC. This sequence encodes CASSQTALGYEQYF.

The chain links TRBV29-1 to TRBJ2-1; D not resolved. Germline V gene data show CDR1 as SQVTM and CDR2 as ANQGSEA. The CDR3 loop spans 15 amino acids. V shed 3 bases and J shed 0 bases, with 12 bases lying between them. Here the CDR3 reads CSVDGFSPSYNEQFF. CDR3 coding DNA: TGCAGCGTTGACGGTTTCTCCCCCTCCTACAATGAGCAGTTCTTC.

The chain recombines TRBV6-1 with TRBJ2-6; unclear D gene. Germline lookup yields CDR1 MNHNS and CDR2 SASEGT. V was clipped by 10 bases and J by 0 bases, with 7 bases between them. The CDR3 totals 13 residues. The chain's CDR3 is CANLISGANVLTF. The CDR3 nucleotides read TGTGCCAACTTGATCTCTGGGGCCAACGTCCTGACTTTC.

The chain carries TRBV5-6 and TRBJ2-1; 13 bases map to TRBD2. V dropped 7 bases and J dropped 6; count of bases not matched to a gene: 4. Germline V CDR1 and CDR2: SGHDT, YYEEEE. The CDR3 length is 14 residues. The chain's CDR3 is CASRTSGRGNEQFF. The CDR3 DNA reads as TGTGCCAGCCGAACTAGCGGGAGGGGCAATGAGCAGTTCTTC.

This clone showed up just once. The V gene is TRBV11-2, the J gene TRBJ2-3, with TRBD2 matching 11 bases. This CDR3 comprises 16 residues. Germline V lookup: CDR1 SGHAT, CDR2 FQNNGV. Unmatched junction bases numbered 6, after V lost 3 bases and J lost 4 bases. This CDR3 is CASSFAGTSGSDTQYF. CDR3 DNA: TGTGCCAGCAGCTTTGCCGGGACTAGCGGCTCAGATACGCAGTATTTT.

The chain joins TRBV21-1 to TRBJ2-5; no DNA check was done on the table's D call, TRBD1. TRBV21-1 is shown as a pseudogene. The CDR3 loop spans 9 amino acids. DNA of the CDR3: TGTGCCAGCCATGAGACCCAGTACTTC. Translated, it gives CASHETQYF.

The rearrangement uses TRBV18 and TRBJ1-1; 9 bases line up with TRBD1. Germline trimming cut 3 bases from V and 1 base from J; bases unmatched to any gene: 3. The CDR3 consists of 15 residues. CDR1 and CDR2 (germline): KGHSH, LQKENI. The CDR3 reads CASSPAGQGNTEAFF. The CDR3 region has the DNA TGTGCCAGCTCACCGGCGGGACAGGGGAACACTGAAGCTTTCTTT.

The CDR3: CASERLGQGAQSEAFF. The CDR3 coding sequence is TGCGCCAGCGAACGACTGGGACAGGGGGCGCAGTCTGAAGCTTTCTTT. The rearrangement joins TRBV5-1 to TRBJ1-1, with TRBD1 identical over 12 bases. CDR1 SGHRS and CDR2 YFSETQ come from the germline V gene. This CDR3 has 16 amino acids. V lost 7 bases, J lost 6 bases, and 13 bases stayed unmatched.

Of note for this clone: The same CDR3 can be traced to other DNA sequences in this sample. The chain combines TRBV5-5 with TRBJ2-2; possibly TRBD1 for D (5 bases). V lost 0 bases and J lost 5, with 8 bases in between. The CDR3 spans 14 residues. Germline CDR1 and CDR2: SGHKS and YYEKEE (reference sequence). Here the CDR3 reads CASSLDRPTGELFF. The DNA of the CDR3 is TGTGCCAGCAGCTTGGACAGGCCGACCGGGGAGCTGTTTTTT.

The chain uses TRBV5-6 and TRBJ2-2; 10 nucleotides line up with TRBD1. Per germline, CDR1 SGHDT and CDR2 YYEEEE. This CDR3 region has 15 residues. The V segment lost 4 bases and the J segment 4 bases; nucleotides outside the gene matches: 4. The CDR3 DNA sequence: TGTGCCAGCAGCACCGGGACAGGGGTCACCGGGGAGCTGTTTTTT. Translation: CASSTGTGVTGELFF.

The CDR3 DNA follows: TGTGCCAGCAGTTACGCAGGGGGGCGTCAGCCCCAGCATTTT. It translates to CASSYAGGRQPQHF. The rearrangement links TRBV9 to TRBJ1-5, with 7 nucleotides matching TRBD1. The CDR3 sequence is 14 residues long. The V segment lost 5 bases and the J segment 6 bases; nucleotides outside the gene matches: 8. Germline V lookup: CDR1 SGDLS, CDR2 YYNGEE.

This clone is a singleton in its sample. The chain links TRBV5-1 to TRBJ2-3, with 7 nucleotides matching TRBD2. This CDR3 region has 14 residues. Germline values: CDR1 SGHRS, CDR2 YFSETQ. J gave up 1 base and V 1 base, and 0 bases lay outside the gene matches. DNA of the CDR3: TGCGCCAGCAGCTTGACTAGCGGCACAGATACGCAGTATTTT. This sequence encodes CASSLTSGTDTQYF.

V usage is TRBV27 and J usage is TRBJ2-7, with D unclear. The germline V gene has CDR1 MNHEY and CDR2 SMNVEV (reference sequence). V lost 6 bases and J 2 bases, leaving 11 bases between the germline ends. The CDR3 loop spans 13 amino acids. In DNA, the CDR3 is TGTGCCAGCAGGCTTCAAGGAGCCTACGAGCAGTACTTC. Protein sequence: CASRLQGAYEQYF.

The CDR3 DNA follows: TGTGCCAGCACCTATGGGGCCGGCGGAAGAAACACCATATATTTT. Translating gives CASTYGAGGRNTIYF. This sequence joins TRBV6-5 and TRBJ1-3, with a tentative D call TRBD1 (5 bases). V lost 7 bases to trimming and J lost 5 bases, with 18 bases between them. The CDR3 totals 15 residues. Germline-derived CDR1 and CDR2 are MNHEY and SVGAGI.

This clone was detected only once. This chain uses TRBV9 with TRBJ2-7; no firm D call. The V end lost 3 bases, the J end lost 0 bases, and 7 bases lay between the germline ends. In germline, CDR1 is SGDLS, CDR2 YYNGEE. CDR3 size: 13 residues. The CDR3 protein is CASSDYPSYEQYF. In DNA form, the CDR3 reads TGTGCCAGCAGCGACTATCCCTCCTACGAGCAGTACTTC.

The J gene is TRBJ2-2, the V gene TRBV27, with D possibly matching TRBD2 (6 bases). Germline V CDR1 and CDR2: MNHEY, SMNVEV (reference sequence). This CDR3 is 15 amino acids long. V lost 10 bases, J lost 5 bases, and 20 bases lay in between. The CDR3 region is CATLGAGRGTGELFF. The CDR3, as DNA: TGTGCCACCTTAGGGGCGGGGCGAGGAACCGGGGAGCTGTTTTTT.

The chain has TRBV23-1 and TRBJ2-1; no firm D call. TRBV23-1 is given ORF status, its function remaining uncertain. CDR3 length equals 16 residues. V lost 4 bases, J lost 4 bases, and 17 bases lay in between. CDR3 region: CASSLNYAAKYNEQFF. The CDR3 DNA reads as TGCGCCAGCAGTCTTAACTATGCGGCTAAGTACAATGAGCAGTTCTTC.

The rearrangement uses TRBV4-1 and TRBJ1-1; 7 positions match TRBD1. This CDR3 spans 16 amino acids. J lost 7 bases, V lost 4 bases, and 15 bases had no gene match. In germline, CDR1 is MGHRA, CDR2 YSYEKL. The CDR3 here is CASSLLTTGKGGEAFF. The CDR3 bases are TGCGCCAGCAGCCTACTTACGACAGGGAAAGGCGGTGAAGCTTTCTTT.

The rearrangement joins TRBV30 to TRBJ2-1; TRBD1 aligns across 8 bases. Germline assignment: CDR1 GTSNPN and CDR2 SVGIG (reference sequence). V shed 3 bases and J 10 bases; nucleotides not matched to a gene: 14. The CDR3 sequence is 15 residues long. CDR3 sequence (DNA): TGTGCCTGGAGCCGTGGACAGGGCCTAATTGGCGAGCAGTTCTTC. Its translation is CAWSRGQGLIGEQFF.

The V call is TRBV9, the J call TRBJ2-7, with 9 bases identical to TRBD1. The CDR3 totals 14 residues. With V trimmed by 5 bases and J by 2 bases, 5 bases remained unmatched. CDR1 is SGDLS and CDR2 is YYNGEE in the germline V gene. The CDR3 coding sequence is TGTGCCAGCAGAAAACAGGGGGCAACCTACGAGCAGTACTTC. Translating gives CASRKQGATYEQYF.

This chain uses TRBV5-1 with TRBJ2-1, with TRBD2 matching over 8 bases. CDR1 SGHRS and CDR2 YFSETQ come from the germline V gene. The CDR3 loop spans 14 amino acids. The junction had 2 bases not matched to a gene; V was cut back by 2 bases and J by 4 bases. For the CDR3, the DNA is TGCGCCAGCAGCTTAGAGCGGGAGTACAATGAGCAGTTCTTC. Its protein is CASSLEREYNEQFF.

The rearrangement links TRBV12-5 to TRBJ1-1, with TRBD1 identical over 7 bases. CDR1 is LGHNT and CDR2 is FRNRAP in the germline V gene. V was clipped by 7 bases and J by 1 base; unmatched bases: 9. The CDR3 has 15 residues. The chain's CDR3 is CASERGGLKNTEAFF. The CDR3 bases are TGTGCTAGTGAAAGAGGGGGCCTAAAGAACACTGAAGCTTTCTTT.

The gene calls are TRBV2 and TRBJ2-2; maybe TRBD1 (5 bases). Trimming stripped 8 bases from V and 4 bases from J, with 11 bases between. The CDR3 length is 13 residues. The V gene's germline CDR1 is SNHLY and CDR2 FYNNEI. The CDR3 region is CASDSGFTGELFF. CDR3 coding DNA: TGTGCCAGCGACTCAGGGTTCACCGGGGAGCTGTTTTTT.

V is TRBV5-1 and J is TRBJ2-7; TRBD2 matches 12 bases. Per germline, CDR1 SGHRS and CDR2 YFSETQ. Trimming took 0 bases from V and 7 from J; bases not matched to a gene: 5. This CDR3 region has 15 residues. Here the CDR3 reads CASSLGLAGAGEQYF. The CDR3 DNA follows: TGCGCCAGCAGCTTGGGACTAGCGGGAGCCGGTGAGCAGTACTTC.

V gene TRBV18 combines with J gene TRBJ2-1; TRBD2 agrees at 9 bases. The CDR3 spans 14 residues. Germline V gene sequence: CDR1 KGHSH, CDR2 LQKENI. J gave up 9 bases and V 5 bases, and 8 bases lay outside the gene matches. CDR3 region: CASSSQAGGGEQFF. The CDR3 nucleotides are TGTGCCAGCTCATCCCAAGCGGGAGGCGGTGAGCAGTTCTTC. The whole variable domain, remainder taken from reference TRBV18 and TRBJ2-1, is NAGVMQNPRHLVRRRGQEARLRCSPMKGHSHVYWYRQLPEEGLKFMVYLQKENIIDESGMPKERFSAEFPKEGPSILRIQQVVRGDSAAYFCASSSQAGGGEQFFGPGTRLTVL.

The chain carries TRBV5-6 and TRBJ2-1; 12 nucleotides line up with TRBD2. The V and J ends lost 4 bases and 14 bases, in that order; junction bases with no gene match: 7. Germline assignment: CDR1 SGHDT and CDR2 YYEEEE. This CDR3 region has 13 residues. As DNA, the CDR3 is TGTGCCAGCAGCCGAGTGACTAGCGGGAGAGAGTTCTTC. This sequence encodes CASSRVTSGREFF.

This sequence joins TRBV19 and TRBJ1-3, with 7 bases lining up with TRBD1. The CDR3 spans 14 residues. Germline V gene sequence: CDR1 LNHDA, CDR2 SQIVND (reference sequence). Trimming cost V 4 bases and J 3 bases; bases outside gene matches: 3. The CDR3 reads CASSTDRVGNTIYF. The DNA of the CDR3 is TGTGCCAGTAGTACCGACAGGGTTGGAAACACCATATATTTT. Together with reference TRBV19 and TRBJ1-3, the CDR3 gives the full variable domain: DGGITQSPKYLFRKEGQNVTLSCEQNLNHDAMYWYRQDPGQGLRLIYYSQIVNDFQKGDIAEGYSVSREKKESFPLTVTSAQKNPTAFYLCASSTDRVGNTIYFGEGSWLTVV.